The sample holds many counts of the clone carrying this T cell receptor (beta chain). What it binds is unknown. The entry originates in a study of T cells in Graves' hyperthyroidism and ophthalmopathy. Study-wide results and limits: Ophthalmopathy prediction by the model preceded onset by a median approximately 6.9 months. Blood samples included most of the expanded thyroid clonotypes exceeding 0.001.

Criteria for exclusion of patients were uncontrolled infection, other autoimmune disease, pregnancy or lactation. Clinical symptoms, serum thyroxine, TRAb, thyroid ultrasound and orbital computed tomography established diagnosis. The V and J ends lost 2 bases and 7 bases, in that order; junction bases with no gene match: 2. The CDR3 is 12 amino acids. CDR1 and CDR2 (germline): DFQATT, SNEGSKA (reference sequence). From RNA transcripts, TCR beta CDR3 regions were amplified. The HTBI set primed first-round TCR CDR3 RT-PCR. TCRdb reprocessed the multiplex PCR reads with MiXCR, giving one entry per CDR3 protein. In the table there are some 490,000 distinct CDR3 sequences, about 16% of which are singletons.

Input material: blood. The chain uses TRBV20-1 and TRBJ2-7, with 10 bases lining up with TRBD2. This TCR was sampled from a woman aged 25-40 years with Graves' ophthalmopathy. This CDR3 reads CSARLAGDEQYF. DNA of the CDR3: TGCAGTGCTAGACTAGCGGGAGATGAGCAGTACTTC.